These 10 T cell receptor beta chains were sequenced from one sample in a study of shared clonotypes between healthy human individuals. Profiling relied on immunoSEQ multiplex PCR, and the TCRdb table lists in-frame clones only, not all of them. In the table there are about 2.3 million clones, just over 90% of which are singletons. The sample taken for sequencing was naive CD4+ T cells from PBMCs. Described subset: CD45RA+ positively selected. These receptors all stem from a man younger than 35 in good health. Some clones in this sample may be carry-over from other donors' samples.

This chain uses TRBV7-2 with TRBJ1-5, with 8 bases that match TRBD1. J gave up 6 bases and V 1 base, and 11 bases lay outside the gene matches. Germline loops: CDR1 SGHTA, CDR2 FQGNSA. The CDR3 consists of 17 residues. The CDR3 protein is CASSLVGTGGLSQPQHF. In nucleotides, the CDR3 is TGTGCCAGCAGCTTAGTAGGGACAGGAGGGTTGAGTCAGCCCCAGCATTTT.

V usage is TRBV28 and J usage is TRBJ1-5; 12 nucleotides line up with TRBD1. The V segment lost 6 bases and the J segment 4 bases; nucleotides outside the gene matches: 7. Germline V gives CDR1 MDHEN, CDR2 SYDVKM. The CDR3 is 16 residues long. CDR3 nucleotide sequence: TGTGCCAGCAGGGGGACAGGGGGCGAAGGGAATCAGCCCCAGCATTTT. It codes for CASRGTGGEGNQPQHF.

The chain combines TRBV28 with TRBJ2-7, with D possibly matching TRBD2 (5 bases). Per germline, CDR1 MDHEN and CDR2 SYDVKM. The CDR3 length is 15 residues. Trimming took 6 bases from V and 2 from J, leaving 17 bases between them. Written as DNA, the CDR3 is TGTGCCAGCAGCCTGGGCGGGCCCGTTACCTACGAGCAGTACTTC. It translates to CASSLGGPVTYEQYF.

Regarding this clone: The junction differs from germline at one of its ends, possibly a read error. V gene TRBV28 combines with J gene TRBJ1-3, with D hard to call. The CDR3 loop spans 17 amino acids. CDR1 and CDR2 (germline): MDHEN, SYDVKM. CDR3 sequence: CASSLYRDLSSGNTIYF. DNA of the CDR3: TGTGCCAGCAGCTTATACCGGGATCTAAGCTCTGGAAACACCATATATTTT.

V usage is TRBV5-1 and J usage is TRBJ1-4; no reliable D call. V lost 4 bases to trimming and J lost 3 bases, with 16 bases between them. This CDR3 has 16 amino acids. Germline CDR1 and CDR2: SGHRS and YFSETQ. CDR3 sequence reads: CASSPRFPGANEKLFF. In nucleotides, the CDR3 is TGCGCCAGCAGCCCGAGGTTCCCCGGGGCTAATGAAAAACTGTTTTTT.

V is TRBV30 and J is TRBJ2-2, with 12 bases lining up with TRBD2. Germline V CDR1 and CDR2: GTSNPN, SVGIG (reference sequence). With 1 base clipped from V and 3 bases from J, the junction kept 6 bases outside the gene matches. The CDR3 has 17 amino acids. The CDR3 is CAWSAGTSGLYTGELFF. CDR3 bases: TGTGCCTGGAGTGCCGGGACTAGCGGGCTGTACACCGGGGAGCTGTTTTTT.

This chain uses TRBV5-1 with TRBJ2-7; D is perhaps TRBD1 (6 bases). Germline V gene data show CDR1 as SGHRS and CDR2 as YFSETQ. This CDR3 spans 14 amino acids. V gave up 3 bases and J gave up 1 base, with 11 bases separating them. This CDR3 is CASSSGHRSYEQYF. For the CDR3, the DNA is TGCGCCAGCAGCTCGGGACACAGATCCTACGAGCAGTACTTC.

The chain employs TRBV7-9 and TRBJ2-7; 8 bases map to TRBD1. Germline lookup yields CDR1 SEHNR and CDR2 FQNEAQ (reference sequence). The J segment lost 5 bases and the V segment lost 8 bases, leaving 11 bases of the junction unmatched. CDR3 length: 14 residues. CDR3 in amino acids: CASVASTGEDEQYF. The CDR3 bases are TGTGCCAGCGTAGCATCGACAGGGGAGGACGAGCAGTACTTC. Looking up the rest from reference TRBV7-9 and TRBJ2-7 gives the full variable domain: DTGVSQNPRHKITKRGQNVTFRCDPISEHNRLYWYRQTLGQGPEFLTYFQNEAQLEKSRLLSDRFSAERPKGSFSTLEIQRTEQGDSAMYLCASVASTGEDEQYFGPGTRLTVT.

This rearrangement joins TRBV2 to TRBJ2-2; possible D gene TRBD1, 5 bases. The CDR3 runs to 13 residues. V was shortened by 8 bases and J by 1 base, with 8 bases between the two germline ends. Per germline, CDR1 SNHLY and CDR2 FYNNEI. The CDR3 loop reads CASGAENTGELFF. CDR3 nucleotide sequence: TGTGCCAGCGGGGCAGAGAACACCGGGGAGCTGTTTTTT.

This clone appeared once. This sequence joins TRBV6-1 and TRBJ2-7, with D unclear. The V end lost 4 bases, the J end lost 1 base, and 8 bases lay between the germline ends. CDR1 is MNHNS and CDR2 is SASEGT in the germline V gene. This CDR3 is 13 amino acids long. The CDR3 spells CASSAGRSYEQYF. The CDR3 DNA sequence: TGTGCCAGCAGTGCCGGACGGTCCTACGAGCAGTACTTC.